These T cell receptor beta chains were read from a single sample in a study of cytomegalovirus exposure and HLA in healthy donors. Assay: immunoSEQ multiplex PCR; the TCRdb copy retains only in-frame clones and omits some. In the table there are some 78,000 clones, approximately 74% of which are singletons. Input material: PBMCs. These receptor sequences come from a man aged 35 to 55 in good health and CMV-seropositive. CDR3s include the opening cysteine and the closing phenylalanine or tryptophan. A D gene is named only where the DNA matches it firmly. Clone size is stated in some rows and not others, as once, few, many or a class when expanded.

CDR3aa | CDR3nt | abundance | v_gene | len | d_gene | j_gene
CASSWGGMDMTQYF | TGTGCCAGCAGCTGGGGGGGGATGGATATGACCCAGTACTTC | . | TRBV28 | 14 | TRBD2 | TRBJ2-5
CASSPEGGYEQYF | TGTGCCAGTAGTCCCGAGGGAGGTTACGAGCAGTACTTC | . | TRBV19 | 13 | . | TRBJ2-7
CASSRGGSNEKLFF | TGTGCCAGCAGCCGCGGGGGGAGTAATGAAAAACTGTTTTTT | . | TRBV7-2 | 14 | . | TRBJ1-4
CASSSSTDTQYF | TGTGCCAGCAGCTCTTCGACAGATACGCAGTATTTT | . | TRBV5-6 | 12 | . | TRBJ2-3
CASSDRTGSGETQYF | TGCGCCAGCAGCGACCGGACAGGGTCGGGGGAGACCCAGTACTTC | once | TRBV5-1 | 15 | TRBD1 | TRBJ2-5
CASIGQGPSGANVLTF | TGTGCCAGCATCGGACAGGGCCCTTCTGGGGCCAACGTCCTGACTTTC | . | TRBV6-6 | 16 | TRBD1 | TRBJ2-6
CASSYSGGVDTEAFF | TGTGCCAGCAGTTACTCTGGGGGCGTTGACACTGAAGCTTTCTTT | few | TRBV6-5 | 15 | . | TRBJ1-1
CASSDEGGNEQFF | TGTGCCAGCAGTGATGAGGGGGGGAATGAGCAGTTCTTC | . | TRBV2 | 13 | . | TRBJ2-1
CASSAASTSRSYNEQFF | TGTGCCAGCAGCGCCGCATCAACTAGCCGTTCCTACAATGAGCAGTTCTTC | . | TRBV9 | 17 | . | TRBJ2-1
CASSSPDSYEQYF | TGTGCCAGCAGTTCCCCGGACAGCTACGAGCAGTACTTC | . | TRBV28 | 13 | . | TRBJ2-7
CSGELQGSEAFF | TGCAGCGGGGAATTGCAGGGATCTGAAGCTTTCTTT | . | TRBV29-1 | 12 | . | TRBJ1-1
CAINPPGVNTEAFF | TGTGCCATCAATCCCCCGGGGGTGAACACTGAAGCTTTCTTT | . | TRBV28 | 14 | . | TRBJ1-1
CASSFDRGSGNTIYF | TGTGCCAGCAGCTTTGACAGGGGGTCCGGAAACACCATATATTTT | . | TRBV7-2 | 15 | TRBD1 | TRBJ1-3
CASTQARIHSNQPQHF | TGTGCCAGCACCCAGGCCAGAATTCATAGCAATCAGCCCCAGCATTTT | . | TRBV28 | 16 | . | TRBJ1-5
CASSPGLAGIQYF | TGTGCCAGCAGCCCGGGACTAGCGGGGATCCAGTACTTC | few | TRBV14 | 13 | TRBD2 | TRBJ2-5
CSVEDTWRTGELFF | TGCAGCGTTGAAGATACCTGGAGAACCGGGGAGCTGTTTTTT | once | TRBV29-1 | 14 | . | TRBJ2-2
CASSQDLGQVAQAFF | TGCGCCAGCAGCCAAGATCTGGGACAGGTTGCCCAAGCTTTCTTT | . | TRBV4-3 | 15 | TRBD1 | TRBJ1-1
CASSFHSGGRTDTQYF | TGTGCCAGCAGCTTCCATAGCGGGGGGCGCACAGATACGCAGTATTTT | few | TRBV7-2 | 16 | TRBD2 | TRBJ2-3
CASSQGQGSPETQYF | TGTGCCAGCAGCCAAGGACAGGGGTCCCCCGAGACCCAGTACTTC | . | TRBV6-1 | 15 | TRBD1 | TRBJ2-5
CASSLVPGTDTQYF | TGCGCCAGCAGCTTGGTCCCCGGCACAGATACGCAGTATTTT | . | TRBV5-1 | 14 | . | TRBJ2-3
CASSEARGGTEAFF | TGTGCCAGCAGTGAAGCGCGGGGGGGGACTGAAGCTTTCTTT | . | TRBV2 | 14 | . | TRBJ1-1
CASSLGTAGAPSTQYF | TGTGCCAGCAGCTTGGGGACAGCGGGGGCGCCCAGTACGCAGTATTTT | . | TRBV5-6 | 16 | TRBD2 | TRBJ2-3
CASRGGGPYGYTF | TGTGCCAGCAGGGGCGGGGGTCCCTATGGCTACACCTTC | . | TRBV25-1 | 13 | . | TRBJ1-2
CASILSREAFF | TGTGCCAGCATCTTGTCCCGTGAAGCTTTCTTT | few | TRBV6-6 | 11 | . | TRBJ1-1
CASSIDASLSGVSTDTQYF | TGTGCCAGTAGTATAGACGCCTCACTTAGCGGGGTTAGCACAGATACGCAGTATTTT | . | TRBV19 | 19 | TRBD2 | TRBJ2-3
CASSYRLTYEQYF | TGTGCCAGCAGCTACAGGCTTACCTACGAGCAGTACTTC | . | TRBV7-2 | 13 | . | TRBJ2-7
CASSIVYGGQTEAFF | TGTGCCAGTAGTATAGTTTACGGGGGGCAGACTGAAGCTTTCTTT | . | TRBV19 | 15 | . | TRBJ1-1
CASSQDGFVGTEAFF | TGTGCCAGCAGCCAAGACGGGTTCGTTGGCACTGAAGCTTTCTTT | . | TRBV4-2 | 15 | . | TRBJ1-1
CASSLEGAGTEAFF | TGTGCCAGCAGCTTGGAGGGGGCTGGGACTGAAGCTTTCTTT | . | TRBV5-4 | 14 | TRBD1 | TRBJ1-1
CASSQVGSQETQYF | TGCGCCAGCAGCCAAGTGGGCTCTCAAGAGACCCAGTACTTC | . | TRBV4-1 | 14 | . | TRBJ2-5
CASSLAGTGEGKLFF | TGTGCCAGCAGCTTGGCCGGGACAGGGGAAGGAAAACTGTTTTTT | . | TRBV5-4 | 15 | TRBD1 | TRBJ1-4
CASRPKRGSGDVNEQFF | TGTGCCAGCAGGCCAAAAAGGGGTTCGGGAGATGTCAATGAGCAGTTCTTC | . | TRBV27 | 17 | . | TRBJ2-1
CASRIEVGDTQYF | TGCGCCAGCAGGATTGAGGTTGGGGATACGCAGTATTTT | once | TRBV5-1 | 13 | . | TRBJ2-3
CASSFRGTSYEQYF | TGTGCCAGCAGTTTTCGGGGGACCTCCTACGAGCAGTACTTC | . | TRBV28 | 14 | . | TRBJ2-7
CASSQPGHSSYEQYF | TGTGCCAGCAGTCAACCGGGACATAGCTCCTACGAGCAGTACTTC | . | TRBV28 | 15 | . | TRBJ2-7
CASTQERLRTEAFF | TGTGCCAGCACCCAAGAGAGGCTGAGGACTGAAGCTTTCTTT | few | TRBV2 | 14 | . | TRBJ1-1
CASSVRSGGHYEQYF | TGTGCCAGCAGCGTCCGTAGCGGGGGCCACTACGAGCAGTACTTC | . | TRBV9 | 15 | TRBD2 | TRBJ2-7
CASSVNPLPHQPQHF | TGTGCCAGCAGCGTAAATCCCCTACCCCATCAGCCCCAGCATTTT | . | TRBV9 | 15 | . | TRBJ1-5
CASHPGHSSYNSPLHF | TGCGCCAGTCACCCGGGACATTCCTCCTATAATTCACCCCTCCACTTT | . | TRBV5-1 | 16 | . | TRBJ1-6
CASSTDRVITDTQYF | TGTGCCAGCAGCACGGACAGGGTAATCACAGATACGCAGTATTTT | once | TRBV5-4 | 15 | TRBD1 | TRBJ2-3
CASSFATSESYEQYF | TGTGCCAGCAGCTTCGCAACTAGCGAGTCCTACGAGCAGTACTTC | . | TRBV7-9 | 15 | TRBD2 | TRBJ2-7
CASSYSYRAGNTIYF | TGTGCCAGCAGTTACTCCTACAGGGCTGGAAACACCATATATTTT | . | TRBV6-5 | 15 | . | TRBJ1-3
CASSLTVGSRWEQYF | TGTGCCAGCAGCTTAACGGTGGGGAGCCGTTGGGAGCAGTACTTC | . | TRBV7-8 | 15 | . | TRBJ2-7
CASSIGRATNEKLFF | TGTGCCAGTAGTATCGGGAGGGCAACTAATGAAAAACTGTTTTTT | . | TRBV19 | 15 | . | TRBJ1-4
CASSIGRGKDSPLHF | TGTGCCAGTAGTATAGGAAGAGGGAAAGATTCACCCCTCCACTTT | . | TRBV19 | 15 | . | TRBJ1-6
CASSLAGTALDNEQFF | TGTGCCAGCAGCTTGGCGGGGACTGCCTTGGATAATGAGCAGTTCTTC | . | TRBV5-4 | 16 | . | TRBJ2-1
CASSVDRGGETQYF | TGTGCCAGCAGCGTAGATCGGGGAGGAGAGACCCAGTACTTC | . | TRBV9 | 14 | . | TRBJ2-5
CASSFFGRTDTQYF | TGTGCCAGCAGTTTCTTCGGGAGGACAGATACGCAGTATTTT | . | TRBV28 | 14 | TRBD2 | TRBJ2-3
CSGFRDSSHEQFF | TGCAGCGGATTCCGGGACTCTTCTCATGAGCAGTTCTTC | . | TRBV29-1 | 13 | . | TRBJ2-1
CASSQLWDSKGYTF | TGTGCCAGCAGCCAACTCTGGGACAGCAAAGGCTACACCTTC | . | TRBV4-2 | 14 | TRBD1 | TRBJ1-2
CATSRDLQVGYGYTF | TGTGCCACCAGCAGAGATCTACAGGTGGGCTATGGCTACACCTTC | . | TRBV15 | 15 | . | TRBJ1-2
CASRENSDFVFF | TGTGCCAGCAGGGAAAACAGTGATTTCGTGTTTTTT | . | TRBV28 | 12 | . | TRBJ1-4
CASSRGISETQYF | TGTGCCAGCAGTCGGGGGATCTCCGAGACCCAGTACTTC | . | TRBV7-2 | 13 | . | TRBJ2-5